This record covers a single TCR beta chain. The data belong to a study of cytomegalovirus exposure and HLA in healthy donors. Use of 60 Vbeta and 13 Jbeta primers characterized the PCR. Using immunoSEQ multiplex PCR, the repertoire was profiled, and TCRdb retains in-frame clones only, with some absent. Among 95,000 to 150,000 clones listed, around 82% were seen once. Healthy people donating bone marrow made up the donors. The source is a woman aged 40 to 50 in good health and CMV-seropositive. Material: PBMCs.

CDR3 amino acids: CASSHPPGLNSYEQYF. CDR3 DNA: TGCGCCAGCAGCCACCCACCTGGACTCAACTCCTACGAGCAGTACTTC. The chain links TRBV4-1 to TRBJ2-7; D might be TRBD2 (5 bases). The V end was cut by 3 bases, the J end by 0 bases, with 15 bases between. The CDR3 is 16 residues long. CDR1 and CDR2 from the germline V gene are MGHRA and YSYEKL.